This TCR beta chain was retrieved from a study of post-analysis software for immune sequencing data. Turning to this clonotype: Its antigen is as yet unknown.

The germline V gene encodes CDR1 LGHNA and CDR2 YNFKEQ. CDR3 length: 16 residues. After removal of 5 bases from V and 1 base from J, the junction contained 6 bases not matched to a gene. Sequencing libraries made from TCR beta cDNA carried unique molecular identifiers. TCRdb used MiXCR to reprocess the PCR reads, holding one entry per CDR3 protein. The sample has about 160,000 distinct CDR3 sequences; 36% are singletons. The study, taken as a whole, reports: Controls showed lower frequencies than patients for several TRBV segments, and TRBV5-6, TRBV5-1 and TRBV20-1 were among these. When the samples were clustered directly with F measure, those that had been prepared in the same batch showed strong co-clustering. There was significantly lower normalized Chao1 diversity in multiple sclerosis patients than in controls.

The source material was blood, sampled after autologous hematopoietic stem cell transplantation. V usage is TRBV4-2 and J usage is TRBJ1-5; 9 bases are shared with TRBD1. The sequence was collected from a girl between 5 and 17 years old with multiple sclerosis. The CDR3 DNA reads TGTGCCAGCAGCGAACCCGGGACAGGGAGCAATCAGCCCCAGCATTTT. It specifies CASSEPGTGSNQPQHF.